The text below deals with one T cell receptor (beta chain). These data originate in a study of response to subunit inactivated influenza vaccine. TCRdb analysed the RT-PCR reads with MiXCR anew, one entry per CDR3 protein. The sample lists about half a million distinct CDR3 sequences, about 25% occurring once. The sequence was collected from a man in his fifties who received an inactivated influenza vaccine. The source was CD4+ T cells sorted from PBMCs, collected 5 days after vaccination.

CDR3 bases: TGCGCCAGCAGCCTCTATGGGGAGGGACCCCAAGAGACCCAGTACTTC. Protein: CASSLYGEGPQETQYF. The gene calls are TRBV4-1 and TRBJ2-5; 7 nucleotides align to TRBD2. This CDR3 has 16 amino acids. V trimming: 4 bases; J trimming: 1 base; junction bases outside the gene matches: 9. From germline, CDR1 is MGHRA and CDR2 YSYEKL.